Below, 16 T cell receptor beta chains from the same sample are listed, as sequenced in a study of OX40 agonist ivuxolimab in advanced cancers. Some clones are missing from TCRdb's copy, which holds only in-frame ones; the method was immunoSEQ multiplex PCR. The sample lists tens of thousands of clones, 65% to 90% occurring once. This specimen consisted of CD4+ or CD8+ T cells sorted from blood, obtained in a trial of the OX40 agonist ivuxolimab. The receptors stem from an adult with an advanced solid tumor such as melanoma, head and neck, liver or kidney cancer.

The chain employs TRBV4-1 and TRBJ2-3, with TRBD1 matching 8 bases. This CDR3 is 15 amino acids long. V was clipped by 4 bases and J by 2 bases; unmatched bases: 5. Germline V gene lookup returns CDR1 MGHRA and CDR2 YSYEKL. CDR3 amino acids: CASSPGQAATDTQYF. The CDR3 nucleotides read TGCGCCAGCAGCCCGGGACAGGCGGCCACAGATACGCAGTATTTT.

This chain links TRBV5-1 with TRBJ2-1; 10 bases map to TRBD2. Germline-derived CDR1 and CDR2 are SGHRS and YFSETQ. Unmatched junction bases numbered 2, after V lost 0 bases and J lost 2 bases. CDR3 length: 16 amino acids. CDR3 in DNA: TGCGCCAGCAGCTTGGTTCTAGCGGGGGCCTACAATGAGCAGTTCTTC. This codes for CASSLVLAGAYNEQFF.

The chain links TRBV20-1 to TRBJ2-7; D unresolved. Germline-derived CDR1 and CDR2 are DFQATT and SNEGSKA (reference sequence). The CDR3 has 10 residues. V was trimmed by 3 bases and J by 9 bases, leaving 9 bases between them. The CDR3 loop reads CSASLGVQYF. Here the CDR3 DNA reads TGCAGTGCTAGTCTGGGCGTGCAGTACTTC.

The chain carries TRBV5-1 and TRBJ2-3; D might be TRBD1 or TRBD2, each matching 5 bases. This CDR3 spans 14 amino acids. V dropped 7 bases and J dropped 9 bases, with 21 bases sitting between them. Germline V gene lookup returns CDR1 SGHRS and CDR2 YFSETQ. The CDR3 DNA sequence: TGCGCCAGCTCCCAAAAGGGCCTAGAGGGGACGCAGTATTTT. Protein: CASSQKGLEGTQYF. Full variable domain (outside the CDR3, taken from reference TRBV5-1 and TRBJ2-3): KAGVTQTPRYLIKTRGQQVTLSCSPISGHRSVSWYQQTPGQGLQFLFEYFSETQRNKGNFPGRFSGRQFSNSRSEMNVSTLELGDSALYLCASSQKGLEGTQYFGPGTRLTVL.

CDR3 sequence reads: CASSYSGDTYEQYF. The CDR3 region has the DNA TGTGCCAGCAGTTACTCGGGGGACACCTACGAGCAGTACTTC. The chain recombines TRBV28 with TRBJ2-7; the D gene could be TRBD1 or TRBD2 (6 bases each). Germline V gives CDR1 MDHEN, CDR2 SYDVKM. The CDR3 spans 14 residues. The V end was cut by 4 bases, the J end by 2 bases, with 12 bases between.

The V call is TRBV13, the J call TRBJ2-7, with TRBD2 identical over 7 bases. Germline assignment: CDR1 PRHDT and CDR2 FYEKMQ (reference sequence). J gave up 7 bases and V 3 bases, and 15 bases lay outside the gene matches. There are 16 residues in the CDR3. DNA for the CDR3: TGTGCCAGCAGCTTGGCGAGGTCTAGCGGTAGAAGGGAGCAGTACTTC. This gives the protein CASSLARSSGRREQYF.

This clone appeared a single time. The V and J genes are TRBV6-1 and TRBJ2-1, with TRBD1 identical over 10 bases. Germline V lookup: CDR1 MNHNS, CDR2 SASEGT. CDR3 length equals 15 residues. The V segment lost 2 bases and the J segment 7 bases; nucleotides outside the gene matches: 5. CDR3 nucleotide sequence: TGTGCCAGCAGTGAAACCGGGACAGGGGTAAATGAGCAGTTCTTC. This translates into CASSETGTGVNEQFF.

This chain uses TRBV7-8 with TRBJ1-1, with D possibly matching TRBD1 (5 bases). V lost 4 bases and J lost 3, with 12 bases in between. This CDR3 is 14 amino acids long. Germline CDR1 reads SGHVS; CDR2 reads FQNEAQ. CDR3 protein: CASSSQGSDTEAFF. Written as DNA, the CDR3 is TGTGCCAGCAGCTCTCAGGGCTCCGACACTGAAGCTTTCTTT.

This sequence joins TRBV6-4 and TRBJ1-1, with D maybe TRBD1 (6 bases). The CDR3 has 14 residues. Trimming removed 2 bases at V and 4 bases at J, with 11 bases between. Germline V gene lookup returns CDR1 MRHNA and CDR2 SNTAGT. DNA for the CDR3: TGTGCCAGCAGTGACAATGGCAGGGGCACTGAAGCTTTCTTT. Protein sequence: CASSDNGRGTEAFF.

This chain links TRBV10-3 with TRBJ2-2; no definite D call. With 3 bases removed from V and 5 bases from J, the gap between germline ends came to 4 bases. This CDR3 spans 12 amino acids. The germline V gene encodes CDR1 ENHRY and CDR2 SYGVKD. The CDR3 loop is CAISDRTGELFF. CDR3 DNA sequence: TGTGCCATCAGTGACAGAACCGGGGAGCTGTTTTTT.

V is TRBV30 and J is TRBJ1-4; D ambiguous. Germline V CDR1 and CDR2: GTSNPN, SVGIG (reference sequence). V lost 5 bases and J 7 bases, leaving 8 bases between the germline ends. This CDR3 has 11 residues. As DNA, the CDR3 is TGTGCCTGGGCCCTCCGTGAAAAACTGTTTTTT. Its translation is CAWALREKLFF.

This chain connects TRBV5-4 to TRBJ1-6; D call uncertain. The CDR3 consists of 12 residues. Germline CDR1 SGHNT, CDR2 YYREEE (reference sequence). V lost 2 bases and J 8 bases, leaving 5 bases between the germline ends. CDR3 nucleotide sequence: TGTGCCAGCAGCTTTTTTTATTCACCCCTCCACTTT. Translating gives CASSFFYSPLHF.

The chain links TRBV4-3 to TRBJ1-4; D call uncertain. There are 15 residues in the CDR3. Germline-derived CDR1 and CDR2 are LGHNA and YSLEER. The V end was cut by 0 bases, the J end by 8 bases, with 13 bases between. CDR3 loop: CASSQDRRVEEKLFF. CDR3 DNA sequence: TGCGCCAGCAGCCAAGATAGAAGGGTCGAGGAAAAACTGTTTTTT.

This clone was observed a few times. The chain employs TRBV19 and TRBJ2-4; D may be TRBD1 (6 bases). CDR1 and CDR2 from the germline V gene are LNHDA and SQIVND (reference sequence). V lost 6 bases and J lost 9, with 21 bases in between. The CDR3 has 15 residues. CDR3 nucleotide sequence: TGTGCCAGTAGGGGGACATGGAACAGTGTTGGCATTCAGTACTTC. Translation gives CASRGTWNSVGIQYF.

The chain has TRBV7-6 and TRBJ2-3, with TRBD2 as a possible D gene (6 bases). CDR1 is SGHVS, CDR2 FNYEAQ, per germline. V shed 4 bases and J shed 3 bases, with 14 bases lying between them. CDR3 size: 15 residues. Written as DNA, the CDR3 is TGTGCCAGCAGCTCCCAACTCGGGGGAACAGATACGCAGTATTTT. Protein sequence: CASSSQLGGTDTQYF.

Turning to this clone: Other DNA variants within this sample encode the same CDR3. The rearrangement joins TRBV11-2 to TRBJ2-3, with D uncertain. V lost 0 bases and J lost 1, with 8 bases in between. CDR3 size: 15 residues. Germline-derived CDR1 and CDR2 are SGHAT and FQNNGV. CDR3 nucleotides: TGTGCCAGCAGCTTAGACGGCCGTGGCACAGATACGCAGTATTTT. This encodes CASSLDGRGTDTQYF. The variable domain in full, completed from reference TRBV11-2 and TRBJ2-3, reads EAGVAQSPRYKIIEKRQSVAFWCNPISGHATLYWYQQILGQGPKLLIQFQNNGVVDDSQLPKDRFSAERLKGVDSTLKIQPAKLEDSAVYLCASSLDGRGTDTQYFGPGTRLTVL.